The present TCR beta chain was sequenced within a study of cytomegalovirus exposure and HLA in healthy donors. Libraries were prepared by immunoSEQ multiplex PCR; TCRdb keeps only in-frame clonotypes and omits some of them. The data hold 150,000 to 200,000 clones, with approximately 80% observed a single time. This clonotype was obtained from a woman aged 25 to 45 in good health and CMV-seropositive. Sequenced: PBMCs.

For the CDR3, the DNA is TGTGCCAGCAGCTTTCGGGCTAGCGGGATCAGTAGCTCCTACGAGCAGTACTTC. This codes for CASSFRASGISSSYEQYF. V usage is TRBV5-6 and J usage is TRBJ2-7; 9 bases match TRBD2. V dropped 2 bases and J dropped 0; count of bases not matched to a gene: 12. The CDR3 runs to 18 residues. Germline loops: CDR1 SGHDT, CDR2 YYEEEE.